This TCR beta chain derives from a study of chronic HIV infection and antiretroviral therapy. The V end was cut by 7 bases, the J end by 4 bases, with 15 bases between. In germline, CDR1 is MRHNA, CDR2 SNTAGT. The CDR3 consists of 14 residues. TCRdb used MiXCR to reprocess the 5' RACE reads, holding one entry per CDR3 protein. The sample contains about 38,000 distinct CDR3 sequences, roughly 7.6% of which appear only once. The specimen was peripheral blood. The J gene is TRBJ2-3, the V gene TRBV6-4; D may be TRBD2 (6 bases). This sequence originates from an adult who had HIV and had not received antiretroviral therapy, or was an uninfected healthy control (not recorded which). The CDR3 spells CASIGVRGSDTQYF. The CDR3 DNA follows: TGTGCCAGCATAGGAGTACGGGGGTCAGATACGCAGTATTTT.